Listed here is a single T cell receptor beta chain. Its antigen is undetermined. CDR3 length equals 14 residues. V lost 1 base to trimming and J lost 5 bases, with 9 bases between them. Germline CDR1 is SGHRS and CDR2 is YFSETQ. Via MiXCR, TCRdb re-called the 5' RACE reads, giving one row per CDR3 protein. The table has 450,000 to 650,000 distinct CDR3 sequences, 12% to 15% seen once. These data originate in a study of identical twins. General study findings and limits: The study reached conclusions through statistical analysis that was cross-sectional, not following the same donors. Model-predicted out-of-frame TCR alpha sharing fell below observed values in monozygotic twins.

The same sample was also studied in work on yellow fever vaccine responses in identical twins. That source reports: Twins reportedly had a vaccine T cell response that seemed partly convergent, partly personalized.

This clonotype originated in a woman aged 18-29 years in good health. Sequenced input: CD4+ T cells sorted from blood. The chain has TRBV5-1 and TRBJ2-2; D gene ambiguous. The CDR3 here is CASSLSAMTGELFF. The CDR3 nucleotides are TGCGCCAGCAGCTTGTCAGCTATGACCGGGGAGCTGTTTTTT.